The 9 T cell receptor beta chains below come from one sample, sequenced in a study of cytomegalovirus exposure and HLA in healthy donors. A multiplex PCR was run with 60 Vbeta primers and 13 Jbeta primers. Here immunoSEQ multiplex PCR was the method, and the copy in TCRdb shows in-frame clones only, minus some. The top ten clones hold 2.1% of a sample with some 150,000 clones, 74% of them seen once. The specimen was PBMCs. These TCRs come from a young man in good health and CMV-seronegative.

Worth noting for this clone: Mismatch with germline at one junction end may stem from a read error. The chain uses TRBV7-7 and TRBJ2-1; no reliable D call. The CDR3 has 15 residues. The germline gives CDR1 SSHAT, CDR2 FNYEAQ (reference sequence). The CDR3 sequence is CASSLDWADVNEQFF. As DNA, the CDR3 is TGTGCTAGCAGCTTAGACTGGGCCGACGTGAATGAGCAGTTCTTC.

The chain has TRBV28 and TRBJ1-1; D may be TRBD1 (6 bases). CDR3 length: 14 amino acids. With 4 bases removed from V and 1 base from J, the gap between germline ends came to 10 bases. Germline CDR1 MDHEN, CDR2 SYDVKM. The CDR3 here is CASSSGHPNTEAFF. DNA of the CDR3: TGTGCCAGCAGTTCGGGACACCCGAACACTGAAGCTTTCTTT.

This CDR3 is CASSSGQGFSSPLHF. In DNA, the CDR3 is TGTGCCAGCAGCTCAGGACAGGGGTTCAGTTCACCCCTCCACTTT. The rearrangement uses TRBV7-2 and TRBJ1-6, with TRBD1 matching 9 bases. Germline V lookup: CDR1 SGHTA, CDR2 FQGNSA. The CDR3 is 15 amino acids. J lost 9 bases, V lost 4 bases, and 7 bases had no gene match.

Turning to this clone: Additional DNA sequences in this sample encode the identical CDR3. V and J are TRBV9 and TRBJ2-5; 10 bases align to TRBD2. Germline CDR1 SGDLS, CDR2 YYNGEE. The V segment lost 0 bases and the J segment 5 bases; nucleotides outside the gene matches: 7. The CDR3 is 16 residues long. The CDR3 loop reads CASSVESGGAYETQYF. The CDR3 DNA sequence: TGTGCCAGCAGCGTAGAAAGCGGGGGGGCTTACGAGACCCAGTACTTC.

The V and J genes are TRBV9 and TRBJ2-2; 8 bases match TRBD2. CDR1 and CDR2 (germline): SGDLS, YYNGEE. Trimming took 0 bases from V and 3 from J; bases not matched to a gene: 7. The CDR3 contains 17 residues. CDR3 nucleotides: TGTGCCAGCAGCGTAGATGGCGGGGGGCTGTACACCGGGGAGCTGTTTTTT. This translates into CASSVDGGGLYTGELFF.

V is TRBV5-4 and J is TRBJ2-2, with D maybe TRBD2 (7 bases). CDR3 length: 13 amino acids. Germline V gene data show CDR1 as SGHNT and CDR2 as YYREEE (reference sequence). V gave up 2 bases and J gave up 7 bases, with 9 bases separating them. CDR3 loop: CASSFGGRGELFF. CDR3 bases: TGTGCCAGCAGCTTCGGGGGGCGCGGGGAGCTGTTTTTT.

This clone was picked up one time. The genes are TRBV11-2 and TRBJ2-7, with unresolved D. Looked up from germline, CDR1 is SGHAT and CDR2 is FQNNGV. V was cut by 4 bases and J by 4 bases, with 14 bases left in between. This CDR3 has 14 residues. The CDR3 sequence is CASSSTATDYEQYF. CDR3 in DNA: TGTGCCAGCAGCTCAACAGCCACGGATTACGAGCAGTACTTC. Combining the CDR3 with reference TRBV11-2 and TRBJ2-7 gives the whole variable domain EAGVAQSPRYKIIEKRQSVAFWCNPISGHATLYWYQQILGQGPKLLIQFQNNGVVDDSQLPKDRFSAERLKGVDSTLKIQPAKLEDSAVYLCASSSTATDYEQYFGPGTRLTVT.

In this sample, this clone turned up a few times. The V and J genes are TRBV6-6 and TRBJ1-5, with TRBD1 matching over 9 bases. The CDR3 has 16 amino acids. CDR1 is MNHNY and CDR2 is SVGAGI in the germline V gene (reference sequence). The V and J ends lost 7 bases and 7 bases, in that order; junction bases with no gene match: 14. CDR3 amino acids: CASKTPGQGSRQPQHF. CDR3 DNA: TGTGCCAGCAAAACACCGGGACAGGGTTCCAGACAGCCCCAGCATTTT.

This sequence joins TRBV19 and TRBJ2-5, with D unresolved. The CDR3 is 13 amino acids. With 3 bases removed from V and 5 bases from J, the gap between germline ends came to 10 bases. Germline V gene data show CDR1 as LNHDA and CDR2 as SQIVND (reference sequence). The CDR3 region is CASSMAPLETQYF. CDR3 DNA: TGTGCCAGTAGTATGGCACCCCTGGAGACCCAGTACTTC.